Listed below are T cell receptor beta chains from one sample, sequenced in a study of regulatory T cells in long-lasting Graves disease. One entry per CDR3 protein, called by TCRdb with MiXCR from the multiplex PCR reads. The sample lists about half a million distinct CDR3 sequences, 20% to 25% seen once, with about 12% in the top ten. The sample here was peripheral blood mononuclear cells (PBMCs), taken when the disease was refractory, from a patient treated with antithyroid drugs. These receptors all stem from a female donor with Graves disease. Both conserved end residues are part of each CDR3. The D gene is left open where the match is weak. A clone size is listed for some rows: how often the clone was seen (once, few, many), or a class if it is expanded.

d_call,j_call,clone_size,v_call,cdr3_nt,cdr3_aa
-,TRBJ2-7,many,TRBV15,TGTGCCACCAGCAGAGATCGCAGGGGCGTGTACGAGCAGTACTTC,CATSRDRRGVYEQYF
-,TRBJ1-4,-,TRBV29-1,TGCAGCGTTGAAGAACCTTCTGAAAAACTGTTTTTT,CSVEEPSEKLFF
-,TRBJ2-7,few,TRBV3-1,TGTGCCAGCAGCCAAGGTGACAGCTACGAGCAGTACTTC,CASSQGDSYEQYF
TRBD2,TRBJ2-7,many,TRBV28,TGTGCCAGCAGACCCTCCCCCCTAGCGGGGGGGCCCTACGAGCAGTACTTC,CASRPSPLAGGPYEQYF
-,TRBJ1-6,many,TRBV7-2,TGTGCCAGCAGACAACTCACCCAGATTTCCCTCCACTTT,CASRQLTQISLHF
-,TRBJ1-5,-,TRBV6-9,TGTGCCAGCAGTTCGTCAGAAATACTAAATCAGCCCCAGCATTTT,CASSSSEILNQPQHF
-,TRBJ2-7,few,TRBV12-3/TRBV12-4,TGTGCCAGCAGTTATACGGGTTACGAGCAGTACTTC,CASSYTGYEQYF
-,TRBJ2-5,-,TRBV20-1,TGCAGTGCTTCCCCCGGGGTGCCTGAGACCCAGTACTTC,CSASPGVPETQYF
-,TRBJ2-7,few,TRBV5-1,TGCGCCAGCAGCTTGGAGGGGGGCGGGAGTTTAAGGGAGCAGTACTTC,CASSLEGGGSLREQYF
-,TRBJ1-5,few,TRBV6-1,TGTGCCAGCATGAGACTGAGCAATCAGCCCCAGCATTTT,CASMRLSNQPQHF
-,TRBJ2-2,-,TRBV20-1,TGCAGTGTTCGATCGACAGGGAGGTTTTCCGGGGAGCTGTTTTTT,CSVRSTGRFSGELFF
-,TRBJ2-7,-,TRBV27,TGTGCCAGCAGTCCCACCAGGGTGAGGACCTACGAGCAGTACTTC,CASSPTRVRTYEQYF
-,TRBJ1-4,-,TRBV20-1,TGCTCAGGCTACAGGGCTAATGAAAAACTGTTTTTT,CSGYRANEKLFF
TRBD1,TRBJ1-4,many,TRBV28,TGTGCCAGCAGTTTAGGGGGACAGCGTAGAAAAGGACTGTTTTTT,CASSLGGQRRKGLFF
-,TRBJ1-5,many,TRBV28,TGTGCCAGCAGGGCTGCGGGGGCCCATAGCAATCAGCCCCAGCATTTT,CASRAAGAHSNQPQHF
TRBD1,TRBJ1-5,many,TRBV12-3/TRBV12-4,TGTGCCAGCTGGGCAGGGGGTGGAAGCAATCAGCCCCAGCATTTT,CASWAGGGSNQPQHF
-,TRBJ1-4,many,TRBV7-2,TGTGCCAGCAGCCCGTCGTATGGGGGGGAAAAACTGTTTTTT,CASSPSYGGEKLFF
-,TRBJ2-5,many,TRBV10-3,TGTGCCATCAGGCGAGAAGGGAGAGAGACCCAGTACTTC,CAIRREGRETQYF
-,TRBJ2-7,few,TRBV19,TGTGCCAGTCGTAGGACGTCAAGCTCCTACGAGCAGTACTTC,CASRRTSSSYEQYF
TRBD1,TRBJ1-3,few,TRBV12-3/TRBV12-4,TGTGCCAGCCGCTTCCGGACAGGCCTCTCTGGAAACACCATATATTTT,CASRFRTGLSGNTIYF
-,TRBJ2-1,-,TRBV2,TGTGCCAGCAGTGAATGGGGTCCCCCCTACAATGAGCAGTTCTTC,CASSEWGPPYNEQFF
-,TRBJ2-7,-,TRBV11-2,TGCGCCAGCAGCCAAGCAGGGCTAGACGAGCAGTACTTC,CASSQAGLDEQYF
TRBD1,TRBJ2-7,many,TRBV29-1,TGCAGCGTCGCCGGGACAGGGGGCCCCCTCTACGAGCAGTACTTC,CSVAGTGGPLYEQYF
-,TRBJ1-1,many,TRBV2,TGTGCCAGCAGTGAAACGAACATGAACACTGAAGCTTTCTTT,CASSETNMNTEAFF
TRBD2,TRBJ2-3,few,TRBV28,TGTGCCAGCAGCACCTCGGGAGGGGGAGAAGATACGCAGTATTTT,CASSTSGGGEDTQYF
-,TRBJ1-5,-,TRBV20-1,TGCAGTGCCGAGCGGGCTGGGAATCAGCCCCAGCATTTT,CSAERAGNQPQHF
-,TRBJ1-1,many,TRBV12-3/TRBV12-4,TGTGCCAGCAGTAAGACAAGGGTGAGCACTGAAGCTTTCTTT,CASSKTRVSTEAFF
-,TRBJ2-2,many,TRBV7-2,TGTGCCAGCAGCCCCCTAAGTGCCGGGGAGCTGTTTTTT,CASSPLSAGELFF
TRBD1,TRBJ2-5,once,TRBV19,TGTGCCAGTGCCGGGACAGGCGCCCAAGAGACCCAGTACTTC,CASAGTGAQETQYF
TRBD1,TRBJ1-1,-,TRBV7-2,TGTGCCAGCAGCTTCGGGGTGACAGGGAGGAACACTGAAGCTTTCTTT,CASSFGVTGRNTEAFF
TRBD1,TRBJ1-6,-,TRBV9,TGTGCCAGCAGCGTAGAGGGACAGGTCTATAATTCACCCCTCCACTTT,CASSVEGQVYNSPLHF
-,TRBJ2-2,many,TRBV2,TGTGCCAGCAGTGGACAGGACACCGGGGAGCTGTTTTTT,CASSGQDTGELFF
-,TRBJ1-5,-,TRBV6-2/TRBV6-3,TGTGCCAGCAGTTACTCGATTAACAGGGACCAGCCCCAGCATTTT,CASSYSINRDQPQHF
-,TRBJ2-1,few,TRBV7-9,TGTGCCAGCAGCGCCGGGACTCCAGAGCAGTTCTTC,CASSAGTPEQFF
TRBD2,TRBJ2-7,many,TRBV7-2,TGTGCCAGCAGCTTAGCCCTAACTAGCGGGGTCTACGAGCAGTACTTC,CASSLALTSGVYEQYF
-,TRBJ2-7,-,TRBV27,TGTGCCAGCAAATGGGCAGGATCTTACGAGCAGTACTTC,CASKWAGSYEQYF
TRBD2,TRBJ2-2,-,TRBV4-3,TGCGCCAGCAGCCAAGCGCAAATGGGGAGGGTTGCCGGGGAGCTGTTTTTT,CASSQAQMGRVAGELFF
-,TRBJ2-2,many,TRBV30,TGTGCCTGGAGTGTACAGGCGGCCGGGGAGCTGTTTTTT,CAWSVQAAGELFF
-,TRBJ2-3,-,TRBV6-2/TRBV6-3,TGTGCCAGCAGCCTTGCAAAGACAGATACGCAGTATTTT,CASSLAKTDTQYF
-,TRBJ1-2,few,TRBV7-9,TGTGCCAGCAGCCCCCTTGGGGAACACTTCGGCTACACCTTC,CASSPLGEHFGYTF
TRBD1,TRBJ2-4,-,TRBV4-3,TGCGCCAGCAGCCAAGTTGTGGGATACAGGGGTGGCAAAAACATTCAGTACTTC,CASSQVVGYRGGKNIQYF
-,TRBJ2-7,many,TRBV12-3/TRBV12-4,TGTGCCAGCAGCTCTAACGGGGGTATTGGGTACGAGCAGTACTTC,CASSSNGGIGYEQYF
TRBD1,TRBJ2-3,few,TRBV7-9,TGTGCCAGCAGTTCCGACAGGGGAGTCGCAGATACGCAGTATTTT,CASSSDRGVADTQYF
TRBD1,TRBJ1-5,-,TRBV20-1,TGCAGTGCTCTGGACAGGGGGAGTCAGCCCCAGCATTTT,CSALDRGSQPQHF
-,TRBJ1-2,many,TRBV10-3,TGTGCCATCAAAATCGACGGTGCCCTTACCAACTATGGCTACACCTTC,CAIKIDGALTNYGYTF
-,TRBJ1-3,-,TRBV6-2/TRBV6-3,TGTGCCAGCAGTTACTCGTGGGGGCGCGGAGGGGACACCATATATTTT,CASSYSWGRGGDTIYF
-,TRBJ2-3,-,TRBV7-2,TGTGCCAGCAGCTTCCAGGGGGGGCTTAGCACAGATACGCAGTATTTT,CASSFQGGLSTDTQYF
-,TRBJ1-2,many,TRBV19,TGTGCCAGTAGTCGGCAGGGAGGCTCCAACTATGGCTACACCTTC,CASSRQGGSNYGYTF
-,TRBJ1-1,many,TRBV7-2,TGTGCCAGCAGCGTAGAGTGGGGGGTGAACACTGAAGCTTTCTTT,CASSVEWGVNTEAFF
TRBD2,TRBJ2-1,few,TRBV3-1,TGTGCCAGCAGCCCTTGGGCTAGCGGGTACAATGAGCAGTTCTTC,CASSPWASGYNEQFF
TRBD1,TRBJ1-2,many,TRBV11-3,TGTGCCAGCAGCTTAGATATGGGACAGGGTGCGAGTGGCTACACCTTC,CASSLDMGQGASGYTF
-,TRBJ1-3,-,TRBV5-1,TGCGCCAGCAGCTTCGACGGTCCCTCTGGAAACACCATATATTTT,CASSFDGPSGNTIYF